This T cell receptor beta chain was sequenced during a study of shared clonotypes between healthy human individuals. Study outcomes and limitations: Only a few donors were included, so the genetic and exposure-history diversity represented was limited. Several donors had about 5% of their naive CD4 clonotypes in common.

The CDR3 has 17 residues. Germline lookup yields CDR1 SGDLS and CDR2 YYNGEE. V was shortened by 4 bases and J by 6 bases, with 23 bases between the two germline ends. Regarding this clone: Its antigen is not identified.

Partitioning of CD4+ cells yielded a CD45RA+ naive subset and a CD45RA-negative memory subset. Libraries were prepared by immunoSEQ multiplex PCR; TCRdb keeps only in-frame clonotypes and omits some of them. The sample shows millions of clones, roughly 94% of them seen only once. The sequenced sample consisted of naive CD4+ T cells sorted from blood. Noted subset: CD45RA+ positively selected. The TCR originated in a man between 18 and 35 years old in good health. This chain uses TRBV9 with TRBJ2-1; D might be TRBD2 (6 bases). CDR3 DNA: TGTGCCAGCAGCCTCCGGACGTTGCGGGACGGGGGCAATGAGCAGTTCTTC. Amino acids: CASSLRTLRDGGNEQFF.